This T cell receptor beta chain was documented in a study of T cell repertoires in cytomegalovirus infection. MiXCR, run by TCRdb on the reads, gives a single entry per CDR3 protein. The sample holds approximately 400,000 distinct CDR3 sequences, roughly a third seen once. Germline V gene sequence: CDR1 SGHAT, CDR2 FQNNGV. The CDR3 consists of 17 residues. Trimming pared 5 bases from V and 6 bases from J, leaving 24 bases between. Note on this clonotype: No antigen is known for it.

The study, taken as a whole, reports: The study identified carriers of CMV plus the relevant HLA from cumulative public TCR beta family frequency.

The sequence was collected from a human donor in good health (CMV status not recorded). Some clones in this sample may be carry-over from other donors' samples. The chain has TRBV11-2 and TRBJ2-3; possibly TRBD2 for D (7 bases). The sequenced sample consisted of PBMCs. CDR3 in amino acids: CASSPGTNGGLWDTQYF. The CDR3 DNA reads as TGTGCCAGCAGCCCCGGGACTAACGGGGGCCTATGGGATACGCAGTATTTT.